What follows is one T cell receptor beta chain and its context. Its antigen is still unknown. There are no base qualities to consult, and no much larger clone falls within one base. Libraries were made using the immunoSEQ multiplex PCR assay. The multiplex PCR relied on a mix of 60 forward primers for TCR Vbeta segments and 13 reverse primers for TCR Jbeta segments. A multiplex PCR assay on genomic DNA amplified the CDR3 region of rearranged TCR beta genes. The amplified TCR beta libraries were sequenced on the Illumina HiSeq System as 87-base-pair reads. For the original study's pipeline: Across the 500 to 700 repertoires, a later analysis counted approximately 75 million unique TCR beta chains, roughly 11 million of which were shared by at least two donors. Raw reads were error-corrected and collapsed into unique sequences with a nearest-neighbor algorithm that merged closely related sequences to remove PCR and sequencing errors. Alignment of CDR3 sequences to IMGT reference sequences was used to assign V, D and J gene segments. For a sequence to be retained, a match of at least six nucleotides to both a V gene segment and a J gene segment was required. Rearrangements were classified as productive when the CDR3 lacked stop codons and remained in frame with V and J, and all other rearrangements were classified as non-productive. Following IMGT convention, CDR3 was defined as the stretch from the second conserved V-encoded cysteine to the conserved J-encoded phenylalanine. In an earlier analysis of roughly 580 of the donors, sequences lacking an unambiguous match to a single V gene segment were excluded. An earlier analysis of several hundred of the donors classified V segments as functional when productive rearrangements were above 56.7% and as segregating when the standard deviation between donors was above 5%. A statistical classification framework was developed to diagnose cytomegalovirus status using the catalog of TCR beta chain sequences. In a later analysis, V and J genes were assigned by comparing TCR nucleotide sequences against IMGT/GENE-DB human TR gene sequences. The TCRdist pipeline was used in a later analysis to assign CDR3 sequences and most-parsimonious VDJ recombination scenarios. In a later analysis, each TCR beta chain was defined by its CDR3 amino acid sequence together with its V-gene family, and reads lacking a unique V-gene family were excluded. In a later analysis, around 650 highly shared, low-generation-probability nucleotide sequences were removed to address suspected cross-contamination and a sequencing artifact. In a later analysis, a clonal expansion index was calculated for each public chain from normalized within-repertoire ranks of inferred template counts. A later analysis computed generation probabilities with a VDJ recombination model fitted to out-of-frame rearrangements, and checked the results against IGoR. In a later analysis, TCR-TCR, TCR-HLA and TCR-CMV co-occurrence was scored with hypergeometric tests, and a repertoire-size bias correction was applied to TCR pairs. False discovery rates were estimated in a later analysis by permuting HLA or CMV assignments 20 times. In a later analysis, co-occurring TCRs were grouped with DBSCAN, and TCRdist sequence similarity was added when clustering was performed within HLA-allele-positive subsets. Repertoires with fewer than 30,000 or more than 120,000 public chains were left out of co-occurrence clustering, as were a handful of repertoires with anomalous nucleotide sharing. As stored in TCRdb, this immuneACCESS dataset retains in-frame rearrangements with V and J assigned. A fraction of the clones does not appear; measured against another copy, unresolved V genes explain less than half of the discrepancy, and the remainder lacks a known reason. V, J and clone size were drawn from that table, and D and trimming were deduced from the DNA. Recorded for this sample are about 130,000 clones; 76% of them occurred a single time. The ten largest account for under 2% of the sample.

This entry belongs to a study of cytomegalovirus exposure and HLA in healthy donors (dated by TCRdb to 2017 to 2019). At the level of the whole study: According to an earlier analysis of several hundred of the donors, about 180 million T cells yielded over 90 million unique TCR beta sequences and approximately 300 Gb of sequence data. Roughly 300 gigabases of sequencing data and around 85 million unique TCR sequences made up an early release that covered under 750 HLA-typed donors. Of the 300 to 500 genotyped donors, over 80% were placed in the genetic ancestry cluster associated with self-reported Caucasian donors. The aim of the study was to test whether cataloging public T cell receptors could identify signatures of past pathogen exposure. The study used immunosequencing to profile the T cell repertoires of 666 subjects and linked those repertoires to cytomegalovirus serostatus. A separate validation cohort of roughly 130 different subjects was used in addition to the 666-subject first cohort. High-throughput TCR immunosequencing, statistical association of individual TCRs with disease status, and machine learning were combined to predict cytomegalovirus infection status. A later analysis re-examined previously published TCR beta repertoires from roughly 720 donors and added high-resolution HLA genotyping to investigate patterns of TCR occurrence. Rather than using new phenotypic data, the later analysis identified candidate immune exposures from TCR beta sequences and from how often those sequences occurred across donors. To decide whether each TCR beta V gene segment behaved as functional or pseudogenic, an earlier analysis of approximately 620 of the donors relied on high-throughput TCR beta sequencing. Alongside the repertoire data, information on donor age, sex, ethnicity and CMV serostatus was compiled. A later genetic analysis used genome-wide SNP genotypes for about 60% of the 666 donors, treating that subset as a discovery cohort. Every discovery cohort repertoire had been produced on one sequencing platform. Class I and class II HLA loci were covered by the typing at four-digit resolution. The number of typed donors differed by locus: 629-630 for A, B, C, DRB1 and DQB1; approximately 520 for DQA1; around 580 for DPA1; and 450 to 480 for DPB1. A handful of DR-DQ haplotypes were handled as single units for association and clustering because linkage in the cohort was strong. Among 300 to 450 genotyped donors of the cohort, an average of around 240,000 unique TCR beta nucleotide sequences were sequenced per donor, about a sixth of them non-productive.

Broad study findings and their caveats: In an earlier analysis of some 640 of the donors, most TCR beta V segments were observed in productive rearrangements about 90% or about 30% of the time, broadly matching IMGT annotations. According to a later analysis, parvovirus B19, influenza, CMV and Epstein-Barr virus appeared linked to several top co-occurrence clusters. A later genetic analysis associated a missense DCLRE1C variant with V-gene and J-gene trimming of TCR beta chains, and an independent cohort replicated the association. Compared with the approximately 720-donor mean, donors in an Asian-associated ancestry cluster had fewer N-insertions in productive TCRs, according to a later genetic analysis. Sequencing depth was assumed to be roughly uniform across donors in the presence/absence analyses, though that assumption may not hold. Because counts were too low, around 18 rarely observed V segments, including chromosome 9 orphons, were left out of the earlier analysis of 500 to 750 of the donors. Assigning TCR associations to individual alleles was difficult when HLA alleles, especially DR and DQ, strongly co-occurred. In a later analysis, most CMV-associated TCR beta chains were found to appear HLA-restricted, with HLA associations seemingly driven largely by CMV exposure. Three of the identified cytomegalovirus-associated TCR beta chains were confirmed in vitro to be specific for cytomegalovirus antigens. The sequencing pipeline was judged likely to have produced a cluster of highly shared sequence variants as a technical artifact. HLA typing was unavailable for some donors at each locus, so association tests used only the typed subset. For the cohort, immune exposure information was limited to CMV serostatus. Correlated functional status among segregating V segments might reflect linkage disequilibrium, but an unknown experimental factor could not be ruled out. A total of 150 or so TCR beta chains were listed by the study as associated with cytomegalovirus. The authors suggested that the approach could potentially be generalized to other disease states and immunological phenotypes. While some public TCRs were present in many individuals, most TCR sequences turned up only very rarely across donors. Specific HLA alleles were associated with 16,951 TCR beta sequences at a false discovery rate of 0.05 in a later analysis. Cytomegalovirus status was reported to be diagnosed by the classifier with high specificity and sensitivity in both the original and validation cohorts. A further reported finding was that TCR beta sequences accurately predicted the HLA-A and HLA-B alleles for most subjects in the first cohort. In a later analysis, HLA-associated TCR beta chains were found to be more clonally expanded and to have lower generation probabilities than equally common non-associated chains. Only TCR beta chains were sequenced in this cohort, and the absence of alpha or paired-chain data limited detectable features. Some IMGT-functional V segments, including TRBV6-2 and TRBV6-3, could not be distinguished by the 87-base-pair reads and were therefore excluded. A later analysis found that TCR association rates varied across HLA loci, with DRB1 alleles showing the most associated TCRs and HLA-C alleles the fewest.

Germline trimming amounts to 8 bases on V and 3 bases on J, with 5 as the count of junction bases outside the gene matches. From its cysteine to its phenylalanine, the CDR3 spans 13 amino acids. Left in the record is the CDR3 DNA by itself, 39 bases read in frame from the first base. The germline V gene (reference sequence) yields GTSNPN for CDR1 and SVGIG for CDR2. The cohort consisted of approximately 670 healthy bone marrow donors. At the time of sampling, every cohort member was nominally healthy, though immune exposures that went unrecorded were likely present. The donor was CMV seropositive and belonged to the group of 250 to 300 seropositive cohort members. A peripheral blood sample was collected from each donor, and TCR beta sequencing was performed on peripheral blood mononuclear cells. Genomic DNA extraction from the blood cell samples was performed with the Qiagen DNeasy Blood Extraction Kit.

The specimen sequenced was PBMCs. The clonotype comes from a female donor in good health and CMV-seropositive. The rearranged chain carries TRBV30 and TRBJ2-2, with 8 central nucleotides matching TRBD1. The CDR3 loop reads CARRDRHTGELFF. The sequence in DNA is TGTGCCCGGCGGGACAGGCACACCGGGGAGCTGTTTTTT.